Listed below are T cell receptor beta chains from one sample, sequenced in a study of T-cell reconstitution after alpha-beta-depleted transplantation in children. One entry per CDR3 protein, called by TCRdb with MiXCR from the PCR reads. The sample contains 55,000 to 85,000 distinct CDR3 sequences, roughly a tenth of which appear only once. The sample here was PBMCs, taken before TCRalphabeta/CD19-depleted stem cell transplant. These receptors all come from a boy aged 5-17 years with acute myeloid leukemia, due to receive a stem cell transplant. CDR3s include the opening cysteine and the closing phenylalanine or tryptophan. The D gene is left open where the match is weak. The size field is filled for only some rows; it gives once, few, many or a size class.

CDR3: CSVQTGPHTGELFF
DNA: TGCAGCGTTCAGACCGGGCCCCACACCGGGGAGCTGTTTTTT
J: TRBJ2-2
V: TRBV29-1
size: many
D: NA

CDR3: CASTPSSYNEQFF
DNA: TGCGCCAGCACTCCTAGCTCCTACAATGAGCAGTTCTTC
J: TRBJ2-1
V: TRBV10-2
size: few
D: NA

CDR3: CASSLGPAYNEQFF
DNA: TGCGCCAGCAGCTTGGGGCCAGCCTACAATGAGCAGTTCTTC
J: TRBJ2-1
V: TRBV5-1
size: many
D: NA

CDR3: CATSRPRWGTSGNNEQFF
DNA: TGTGCCACCAGCAGACCAAGGTGGGGGACTAGCGGAAACAATGAGCAGTTCTTC
J: TRBJ2-1
V: TRBV15
size: many
D: TRBD2

CDR3: CSARVTSYEQYF
DNA: TGCAGTGCTAGAGTGACCTCCTACGAGCAGTACTTC
J: TRBJ2-7
V: TRBV20-1
size: many
D: NA

CDR3: CASSLEGSGEQFF
DNA: TGTGCCAGCAGCTTGGAGGGGTCAGGTGAGCAGTTCTTC
J: TRBJ2-1
V: TRBV11-3
size: NA
D: NA

CDR3: CSATRQTSTDTQYF
DNA: TGCAGCGCCACAAGACAGACTAGCACAGATACGCAGTATTTT
J: TRBJ2-3
V: TRBV29-1
size: few
D: NA

CDR3: CASSPAGGTDTQYF
DNA: TGTGCCAGCAGCCCAGCGGGAGGCACAGATACGCAGTATTTT
J: TRBJ2-3
V: TRBV7-2
size: many
D: TRBD2

CDR3: CASSGGSGEAFF
DNA: TGCGCCAGCAGCGGCGGCAGTGGGGAAGCTTTCTTT
J: TRBJ1-1
V: TRBV5-1
size: many
D: NA

CDR3: CSARESGLAAQNEQFF
DNA: TGCAGTGCTAGAGAATCGGGACTAGCGGCCCAGAATGAGCAGTTCTTC
J: TRBJ2-1
V: TRBV20-1
size: many
D: TRBD2

CDR3: CASSQDLASGGVSDYNEQFF
DNA: TGTGCCAGCAGCCAAGATCTGGCTAGCGGGGGGGTCTCGGACTACAATGAGCAGTTCTTC
J: TRBJ2-1
V: TRBV4-2
size: many
D: TRBD2

CDR3: CASSSSRQDNEQFF
DNA: TGTGCCAGCAGCTCCAGCCGACAGGACAATGAGCAGTTCTTC
J: TRBJ2-1
V: TRBV7-3
size: many
D: NA

CDR3: CASSSLTRGWDEQFF
DNA: TGTGCCAGCAGCTCCCTTACGAGGGGCTGGGATGAGCAGTTCTTC
J: TRBJ2-1
V: TRBV7-2
size: many
D: NA

CDR3: CASSPGGGEQFF
DNA: TGTGCCAGCAGTCCGGGAGGAGGTGAGCAGTTCTTC
J: TRBJ2-1
V: TRBV12-3/TRBV12-4
size: NA
D: TRBD2

CDR3: CASSGRLGVTEAFF
DNA: TGTGCCAGCTCAGGGCGCCTGGGAGTCACTGAAGCTTTCTTT
J: TRBJ1-1
V: TRBV27
size: many
D: NA

CDR3: CASSIGDNYNEQFF
DNA: TGTGCCAGCAGCATAGGGGACAACTACAATGAGCAGTTCTTC
J: TRBJ2-1
V: TRBV7-3
size: many
D: NA

CDR3: CASSGQSTHGYTF
DNA: TGTGCCAGCAGCGGACAGTCCACCCACGGCTACACCTTC
J: TRBJ1-2
V: TRBV6-1
size: few
D: NA

CDR3: CASSWRGSNYNEQFF
DNA: TGTGCCAGCAGTTGGCGCGGGAGTAATTACAATGAGCAGTTCTTC
J: TRBJ2-1
V: TRBV27
size: few
D: TRBD2

CDR3: CATSTGQQPQHF
DNA: TGTGCCACCAGCACTGGGCAGCAGCCCCAGCATTTT
J: TRBJ1-5
V: TRBV15
size: many
D: NA

CDR3: CSAGHMRGAVIGRTSTDTQYF
DNA: TGCAGTGCGGGCCATATGCGGGGGGCCGTCATAGGGAGAACTAGCACAGATACGCAGTATTTT
J: TRBJ2-3
V: TRBV20-1
size: many
D: TRBD2

CDR3: CSVAVETEAFF
DNA: TGCAGCGTCGCGGTTGAAACTGAAGCTTTCTTT
J: TRBJ1-1
V: TRBV29-1
size: many
D: NA

CDR3: CASSQDGAANQPQHF
DNA: TGCGCCAGCAGCCAAGATGGGGCGGCCAATCAGCCCCAGCATTTT
J: TRBJ1-5
V: TRBV4-1
size: many
D: NA

CDR3: CASSRTTAQETQYF
DNA: TGTGCCAGCAGCAGAACGACAGCTCAGGAGACCCAGTACTTC
J: TRBJ2-5
V: TRBV9
size: many
D: NA

CDR3: CASSELEKAFF
DNA: TGTGCCAGCAGTGAGTTAGAAAAAGCTTTCTTT
J: TRBJ1-1
V: TRBV25-1
size: many
D: NA

CDR3: CAISQGRELFF
DNA: TGTGCCATCAGTCAAGGACGGGAGCTGTTTTTT
J: TRBJ2-2
V: TRBV10-3
size: many
D: NA

CDR3: CAIGGATDTQYF
DNA: TGTGCCATCGGCGGGGCAACAGATACGCAGTATTTT
J: TRBJ2-3
V: TRBV10-3
size: many
D: NA

CDR3: CSVLGVLPYNEQFF
DNA: TGCAGCGTACTCGGAGTACTTCCCTACAATGAGCAGTTCTTC
J: TRBJ2-1
V: TRBV29-1
size: many
D: NA

CDR3: CATSDPSPTSYNEQFF
DNA: TGTGCCACCAGTGATCCCTCCCCAACTAGCTACAATGAGCAGTTCTTC
J: TRBJ2-1
V: TRBV24-1
size: many
D: NA

CDR3: CSVVGTSSVDEQFF
DNA: TGCAGCGTTGTAGGGACTAGCAGTGTCGATGAGCAGTTCTTC
J: TRBJ2-1
V: TRBV29-1
size: NA
D: TRBD2

CDR3: CASTAGRAASNEQFF
DNA: TGTGCCAGCACCGCCGGGCGGGCCGCCTCCAATGAGCAGTTCTTC
J: TRBJ2-1
V: TRBV6-5
size: many
D: NA

CDR3: CASSPGTWNTEAFF
DNA: TGTGCCAGCAGTCCCGGGACATGGAACACTGAAGCTTTCTTT
J: TRBJ1-1
V: TRBV6-1
size: many
D: NA

CDR3: CASSYPPSGGEKYNEQFF
DNA: TGTGCCAGCAGTTACCCCCCTAGCGGGGGGGAGAAATACAATGAGCAGTTCTTC
J: TRBJ2-1
V: TRBV6-5
size: many
D: TRBD2

CDR3: CASSFQSDEQFF
DNA: TGTGCCAGCAGTTTCCAAAGCGATGAGCAGTTCTTC
J: TRBJ2-1
V: TRBV12-3/TRBV12-4
size: many
D: NA

CDR3: CASSQAKTGVRRGEQYF
DNA: TGCGCCAGCAGCCAAGCTAAGACAGGGGTACGAAGGGGCGAGCAGTACTTC
J: TRBJ2-7
V: TRBV4-3
size: many
D: TRBD1

CDR3: CASSHIRGKRSEQFF
DNA: TGTGCCAGCAGCCATATCCGGGGTAAAAGGAGTGAGCAGTTCTTC
J: TRBJ2-1
V: TRBV3-1
size: many
D: NA

CDR3: CAMSIRVLYEQYF
DNA: TGTGCCATGAGCATCAGGGTCCTCTACGAGCAGTACTTC
J: TRBJ2-7
V: TRBV5-2
size: NA
D: NA

CDR3: CASSQGGQGNPGELFF
DNA: TGCGCCAGCAGCCAAGGGGGACAGGGTAATCCCGGGGAGCTGTTTTTT
J: TRBJ2-2
V: TRBV4-1
size: many
D: TRBD1

CDR3: CATSDSGQGESKNIQYF
DNA: TGTGCCACCAGTGATTCTGGACAGGGGGAAAGCAAAAACATTCAGTACTTC
J: TRBJ2-4
V: TRBV24-1
size: many
D: TRBD1

CDR3: CASSLAPLAGAPSYNEQFF
DNA: TGTGCCAGCAGCCTAGCCCCCCTAGCGGGAGCGCCCTCCTACAATGAGCAGTTCTTC
J: TRBJ2-1
V: TRBV7-2
size: NA
D: TRBD2

CDR3: CASRPDRASTDTQYF
DNA: TGTGCCAGCAGACCCGACAGGGCTAGCACAGATACGCAGTATTTT
J: TRBJ2-3
V: TRBV6-5
size: many
D: TRBD1

CDR3: CASSLGGTYTGELFF
DNA: TGTGCCAGCAGTTTGGGCGGCACGTACACCGGGGAGCTGTTTTTT
J: TRBJ2-2
V: TRBV12-3/TRBV12-4
size: many
D: NA

CDR3: CAPRGGQGRNGELFF
DNA: TGTGCCCCGAGGGGGGGACAGGGGCGCAACGGGGAGCTGTTTTTT
J: TRBJ2-2
V: TRBV21-1
size: many
D: NA

CDR3: CASSLAVGAPSGNTIYF
DNA: TGTGCCAGCAGCTTAGCTGTGGGGGCACCCTCTGGAAACACCATATATTTT
J: TRBJ1-3
V: TRBV7-9
size: many
D: NA

CDR3: CASSLQGAAGYTF
DNA: TGTGCCAGCAGTTTACAGGGGGCGGCTGGCTACACCTTC
J: TRBJ1-2
V: TRBV27
size: many
D: TRBD1

CDR3: CASKGTEQFF
DNA: TGCGCCAGCAAGGGGACCGAGCAGTTCTTC
J: TRBJ2-1
V: TRBV5-1
size: many
D: NA

CDR3: CASSDGWGKNIQYF
DNA: TGTGCCAGCAGTGACGGGTGGGGCAAAAACATTCAGTACTTC
J: TRBJ2-4
V: TRBV6-1
size: many
D: NA

CDR3: CASSPPIFHEQFF
DNA: TGTGCCAGCAGCCCCCCCATATTTCATGAGCAGTTCTTC
J: TRBJ2-1
V: TRBV3-1
size: many
D: NA

CDR3: CASSPGLERSEQYF
DNA: TGTGCCAGCAGTCCAGGACTGGAGCGGTCCGAGCAGTACTTC
J: TRBJ2-7
V: TRBV12-3/TRBV12-4
size: many
D: NA

CDR3: CASSQGDRGRYTEAFF
DNA: TGCGCCAGCAGCCAAGGGGACAGGGGGCGATACACTGAAGCTTTCTTT
J: TRBJ1-1
V: TRBV4-1
size: few
D: TRBD1

CDR3: CASSFGQPMNTEAFF
DNA: TGTGCCAGCAGTTTCGGCCAGCCAATGAACACTGAAGCTTTCTTT
J: TRBJ1-1
V: TRBV12-3/TRBV12-4
size: many
D: NA

CDR3: CSASLGRGEKLFF
DNA: TGCAGTGCTTCTTTGGGTCGTGGAGAAAAACTGTTTTTT
J: TRBJ1-4
V: TRBV20-1
size: many
D: NA

CDR3: CASGRAIRDNEQFF
DNA: TGTGCCAGCGGTCGGGCCATCAGGGACAATGAGCAGTTCTTC
J: TRBJ2-1
V: TRBV7-2
size: many
D: NA

CDR3: CSVEIGNDNQPQHF
DNA: TGCAGCGTTGAAATAGGGAATGACAATCAGCCCCAGCATTTT
J: TRBJ1-5
V: TRBV29-1
size: many
D: NA

CDR3: CASSKEGRGYEQYF
DNA: TGTGCCAGCAGCAAAGAGGGCAGGGGGTACGAGCAGTACTTC
J: TRBJ2-7
V: TRBV21-1
size: NA
D: NA